Here is one T cell receptor (beta chain) with its context. The CDR3 covers 18 residues. Germline CDR1 MNHEY, CDR2 SMNVEV (reference sequence). V lost 0 bases, J lost 2 bases, and 19 bases lay in between. This entry belongs to a study of blood T cell repertoires in COVID-19. Among Cohort 3 donors, those recovered had two negative PCRs, clearance, or symptom resolution. Clones were sequenced by immunoSEQ multiplex PCR, and TCRdb holds only the in-frame ones, with some missing. The sample holds approximately 320,000 clones; about 88% are singletons and the top ten take 2% to 3%. Sequenced sample: PBMCs or T cells enriched from blood (not recorded which). The receptor was derived from a man aged 55 to 70 who had recovered from COVID-19. The chain combines TRBV27 with TRBJ1-2; no clear D gene. The CDR3 reads CASSLSNPTSSRNYGYTF. Here the CDR3 DNA reads TGTGCCAGCAGTTTATCTAATCCAACATCCTCGAGGAACTATGGCTACACCTTC.